This T cell receptor (beta chain) was sequenced in a study of T-cell reconstitution after alpha-beta-depleted transplantation in children. Overall study results and limits: Surviving recipient T cells and thymic progenitors accounted for the high day-60 TCRbeta diversity observed in some patients. As was reported, about two months after transplant, alpha-beta T cells came from several hundred expanded graft clones. The authors attributed T-cell counts and diversity one year after transplant mostly to newly produced T cells.

Preparation of the TCRbeta library was carried out with unique molecular identifiers. TCRdb processed the PCR reads anew with MiXCR; each CDR3 protein has one entry. The table includes approximately 270,000 distinct CDR3 sequences, more than 20% detected once. Trimming took off 6 bases at V and 7 bases at J, with 20 bases between the two ends. The germline gives CDR1 SGHRS, CDR2 YFSETQ. This CDR3 comprises 15 residues. Worth noting for this clonotype: Its antigen is currently unknown.

This specimen consisted of PBMCs, mostly from graft donor cells, obtained 360 days after TCRalphabeta/CD19-depleted stem cell transplant. J is TRBJ2-1 and V is TRBV5-1; D might be TRBD2 (6 bases). This TCR derives from a female patient aged 2 to 10 who had a stem cell transplant for congenital amegakaryocytic thrombocytopenia, so the T cells may come from the graft donor. CDR3 residues: CASTPGTPRGNEQFF. In DNA, the CDR3 is TGCGCCAGCACACCCGGGACTCCCCGTGGGAATGAGCAGTTCTTC.